These 23 T cell receptor beta chains originate from one sample sequenced in a study of blood T cell repertoires in COVID-19 (dated by TCRdb to the early 2020s). The library was made by the immunoSEQ multiplex PCR assay. The immuneACCESS repertoire file appears here via TCRdb, limited to in-frame rearrangements. These files lack a portion of the clones; in checked studies, under half of the deficit traces to unresolved V genes, and the cause of the others is not known. The sample contains tens of thousands of clones, nearly 90% of them found a single time. The ten largest clones represent about 5% of the sample. The sequenced sample consisted of peripheral blood. Source of these receptors: a man aged 50-59 years with acute or convalescent COVID-19.

V gene TRBV28 combines with J gene TRBJ2-1; D is unresolved. The CDR3 runs to 15 residues. The germline V gene encodes CDR1 MDHEN and CDR2 SYDVKM. Trimming removed 6 bases from V and 2 bases from J, with 14 bases in between. The DNA for the CDR3 is TGTGCCAGCAGCGCCCCGGGTGGCCCCTACAATGAGCAGTTCTTC. Translation gives CASSAPGGPYNEQFF.

The chain combines TRBV9 with TRBJ2-7; D possibly corresponds to TRBD2 (6 bases). V was cut by 3 bases and J by 0 bases, with 13 bases left in between. The CDR3 sequence is 15 residues long. The germline V gene encodes CDR1 SGDLS and CDR2 YYNGEE. Here the CDR3 reads CASSARHGSSYEQYF. CDR3 nucleotides: TGTGCCAGCAGCGCAAGACACGGGAGCTCCTACGAGCAGTACTTC.

The J gene is TRBJ1-5, the V gene TRBV9; D gene unclear. Germline V lookup: CDR1 SGDLS, CDR2 YYNGEE. V was clipped by 0 bases and J by 0 bases, with 4 bases between them. The CDR3 sequence is 14 residues long. The CDR3, as DNA: TGTGCCAGCAGCGTAGGGCCTAGCAATCAGCCCCAGCATTTT. Protein: CASSVGPSNQPQHF.

The V call is TRBV30, the J call TRBJ1-5, with D maybe TRBD1 (6 bases). The germline V gene encodes CDR1 GTSNPN and CDR2 SVGIG (reference sequence). The CDR3 contains 16 residues. V lost 0 bases and J lost 9, with 21 bases in between. CDR3 sequence reads: CAWSVLGGSAGGPQHF. CDR3 sequence (DNA): TGTGCCTGGAGTGTACTCGGGGGCAGCGCGGGGGGGCCCCAGCATTTT. The whole variable domain, remainder taken from reference TRBV30 and TRBJ1-5, is SQTIHQWPATLVQPVGSPLSLECTVEGTSNPNLYWYRQAAGRGLQLLFYSVGIGQISSEVPQNLSASRPQDRQFILSSKKLLLSDSGFYLCAWSVLGGSAGGPQHFGDGTRLSIL.

The genes are TRBV5-1 and TRBJ2-7; 10 nucleotides agree with TRBD2. The CDR3 extends over 18 amino acids. Germline trimming cut 3 bases from V and 1 base from J; bases unmatched to any gene: 13. In germline, CDR1 is SGHRS, CDR2 YFSETQ. The CDR3: CASSSSTSGSTPSYEQYF. The CDR3 DNA reads TGCGCCAGCAGCTCTTCGACTAGCGGGTCAACCCCTTCCTACGAGCAGTACTTC.

The chain joins TRBV7-6 to TRBJ1-1, with 7 bases that match TRBD1. Germline lookup yields CDR1 SGHVS and CDR2 FNYEAQ. There are 14 residues in the CDR3. V gave up 5 bases and J gave up 0 bases; unmatched junction bases: 3. The CDR3 sequence: CASSADRVNTEAFF. CDR3 nucleotides: TGTGCCAGCAGCGCCGACAGGGTGAACACTGAAGCTTTCTTT.

This chain joins TRBV7-6 and TRBJ2-3; the D is unclear. Germline V gene sequence: CDR1 SGHVS, CDR2 FNYEAQ. Trimming stripped 0 bases from V and 2 bases from J, with 12 bases between. The CDR3 has 16 amino acids. CDR3 bases: TGTGCCAGCAGCTTAGCGTTGGCGGAGACCACAGATACGCAGTATTTT. As protein: CASSLALAETTDTQYF.

The gene calls are TRBV5-5 and TRBJ2-7, with D unresolved. CDR3 length: 14 residues. Trimming left V 0 bases short and J 3 bases short, with 10 bases between. CDR1 SGHKS and CDR2 YYEKEE come from the germline V gene (reference sequence). CDR3 DNA: TGTGCCAGCAGCTTGGAAAGACGGAGCTACGAGCAGTACTTC. Translating it yields CASSLERRSYEQYF.

The chain employs TRBV18 and TRBJ2-2, with D perhaps TRBD1 (6 bases). The germline V gene encodes CDR1 KGHSH and CDR2 LQKENI. The CDR3 is 14 amino acids. The ends were cut back, 6 bases at V and 3 bases at J, with 11 bases in the middle. The DNA for the CDR3 is TGTGCCAGCTCCCGGGACACCTACACCGGGGAGCTGTTTTTT. Its translation is CASSRDTYTGELFF.

The V gene is TRBV12-3 or TRBV12-4, the J gene TRBJ1-1; D is undetermined. This CDR3 has 13 amino acids. Trimming pared 3 bases from V and 1 base from J, leaving 6 bases between. The CDR3 loop reads CASSLGWNTEAFF. CDR3 bases: TGTGCCAGCAGTTTGGGCTGGAACACTGAAGCTTTCTTT.

The V gene is TRBV5-6, the J gene TRBJ2-1, with 14 bases fitting TRBD2. This CDR3 is 17 amino acids long. Trimming at V came to 3 bases and at J to 7 bases, leaving 9 bases not matched to a gene. Germline V gene lookup returns CDR1 SGHDT and CDR2 YYEEEE. The chain's CDR3 is CASSWLQGLAGVNEQFF. In nucleotides, the CDR3 is TGTGCCAGCAGCTGGCTCCAGGGACTAGCGGGAGTGAATGAGCAGTTCTTC.

This chain joins TRBV18 and TRBJ2-5; maybe TRBD2 (5 bases). V lost 6 bases and J lost 5, with 13 bases in between. The CDR3 totals 13 residues. Per germline, CDR1 KGHSH and CDR2 LQKENI. CDR3 sequence (DNA): TGTGCCAGCTCGCAAAACCAGCGGGAGACCCAGTACTTC. Translating it yields CASSQNQRETQYF.

This clone was observed a handful of times. The chain recombines TRBV30 with TRBJ2-4; D not resolved. The length of the CDR3 is 11 residues. The V end lost 1 base, the J end lost 8 bases, and 6 bases lay between the germline ends. In germline, CDR1 is GTSNPN, CDR2 SVGIG (reference sequence). The CDR3 sequence is CAWSARDIQYF. For the CDR3, the DNA is TGTGCCTGGAGTGCCCGGGACATTCAGTACTTC.

This clone was observed a handful of times. The V call is TRBV18, the J call TRBJ1-3; D unclear. Trimming stripped 3 bases from V and 8 bases from J, with 11 bases between. CDR1 KGHSH and CDR2 LQKENI come from the germline V gene. The CDR3 consists of 13 residues. CDR3 bases: TGTGCCAGCTCACCCGGACTAGGCGACACCATATATTTT. Translated, it gives CASSPGLGDTIYF.

This rearrangement joins TRBV25-1 to TRBJ2-7; 9 nucleotides line up with TRBD1. V was pared by 2 bases and J by 0 bases, with 8 bases of the junction left unmatched. The germline CDR1 and CDR2 sequences are MGHDK and SYGVNS. The CDR3 totals 17 residues. The CDR3 region has the DNA TGTGCCAGCAGTGAAGAATCCCCGGGACAGGGCTCCTACGAGCAGTACTTC. Translated, it gives CASSEESPGQGSYEQYF.

This chain connects TRBV21-1 to TRBJ2-3; TRBD2, as called in the table, went unchecked against the DNA. TRBV21-1 is tagged as a pseudogene. The CDR3 consists of 19 residues. CDR3 in DNA: TGTGCCAGCAGCAAAGAAGGGCCGAGCGGGAGTGGGGATGAGGATACGCAGTATTTT. Encoded protein: CASSKEGPSGSGDEDTQYF.

The chain couples TRBV9 to TRBJ2-7, with D perhaps TRBD2 (5 bases). CDR1 and CDR2 from the germline V gene are SGDLS and YYNGEE. The CDR3 is 14 amino acids. The germline V and J ends were trimmed by 2 bases and 3 bases, with 12 bases remaining between them. The CDR3 sequence: CASSVAGSNYEQYF. The CDR3 region has the DNA TGTGCCAGCAGCGTTGCGGGTTCAAACTACGAGCAGTACTTC.

The chain has TRBV24-1 and TRBJ1-2, with D unresolved. The CDR3 consists of 14 residues. CDR1 KGHDR and CDR2 SFDVKD come from the germline V gene. Trimming took off 5 bases at V and 0 bases at J, with 9 bases between the two ends. As DNA, the CDR3 is TGTGCCACCAGTGGGCGCGGAGCTAACTATGGCTACACCTTC. This codes for CATSGRGANYGYTF.

The rearrangement links TRBV3-1 (or the pseudogene TRBV3-2) to TRBJ1-5; TRBD1 matches at 9 bases. Germline CDR1 is LGHDT and CDR2 is YNNKEL (reference sequence). Germline trimming cut 3 bases from V and 5 bases from J; bases unmatched to any gene: 2. This CDR3 region has 14 residues. CDR3 region: CASSQGQGDQPQHF. Written as DNA, the CDR3 is TGTGCCAGCAGCCAGGGACAGGGAGATCAGCCCCAGCATTTT.

The V and J genes are TRBV7-9 and TRBJ1-2, with TRBD1 as a possible D gene (6 bases). The CDR3 spans 15 residues. Looked up from germline, CDR1 is SEHNR and CDR2 is FQNEAQ (reference sequence). V was clipped by 5 bases and J by 4 bases, with 17 bases between them. CDR3 amino acids: CASSPTGNPPYGYTF. CDR3 DNA sequence: TGTGCCAGCAGCCCGACAGGAAACCCTCCCTATGGCTACACCTTC.

This sequence joins TRBV24-1 and TRBJ1-2; D unclear. Trimming removed 2 bases at V and 4 bases at J, with 7 bases between. The V gene's germline CDR1 is KGHDR and CDR2 SFDVKD. The CDR3 runs 13 residues. The CDR3, as DNA: TGTGCCACCAGTGATTACAAGTCCTATGGCTACACCTTC. Translating it yields CATSDYKSYGYTF.

The sample holds a few counts of this clone. CDR3 residues: CASRRQGAGANVLTF. CDR3 DNA sequence: TGTGCCAGTCGGAGACAGGGGGCAGGGGCCAACGTCCTGACTTTC. The J gene is TRBJ2-6, the V gene TRBV19; 10 bases map to TRBD1. Per the germline V gene, CDR1 is LNHDA and CDR2 is SQIVND (reference sequence). Germline trimming cut 8 bases from V and 4 bases from J; bases unmatched to any gene: 5. The CDR3 length is 15 residues.

The genes are TRBV3-1 (or the pseudogene TRBV3-2) and TRBJ1-4; D gene unclear. The CDR3 loop spans 13 amino acids. Germline-derived CDR1 and CDR2 are LGHDT and YNNKEL (reference sequence). With 3 bases removed from V and 6 bases from J, the gap between germline ends came to 8 bases. The CDR3 sequence: CASSQRGYEKLFF. CDR3 bases: TGTGCCAGCAGCCAGAGAGGTTATGAAAAACTGTTTTTT.